The 29 T cell receptor beta chains listed next were all sequenced from one sample in a study of beta chain features in type 1 diabetes. Whole-study results and caveats: For Type 1 diabetes patients, all four CD4+ subsets carried TCRB CDR3s that were moderately but significantly shorter.

Expressed TCRB transcripts got sequenced, as all isolated RNA was reverse transcribed. Repertoires were generated with immunoSEQ multiplex PCR, while TCRdb's copy carries only in-frame clones and drops some. This table holds around 46,000 clones, roughly 45% found once. These receptors' antigens are unknown. The specimen sequenced was stem cell memory CD4+ T cells from blood. The receptors derive from a man aged 25 to 45 with type 1 diabetes.

In this sample, this clone turned up a few times. This rearrangement joins TRBV5-1 to TRBJ2-3; 9 nucleotides match TRBD2. Germline CDR1 and CDR2: SGHRS and YFSETQ. Germline trimming cut 3 bases from V and 7 bases from J; bases unmatched to any gene: 6. CDR3 length: 14 residues. The CDR3 DNA reads TGCGCCAGCAGCTCACGCGGGAGGGAGCATACGCAGTATTTT. Translated, it gives CASSSRGREHTQYF.

Points on this clone: The same CDR3 can be traced to other DNA sequences in this sample. The chain uses TRBV23-1 and TRBJ1-5; D is unclear. TRBV23-1 is annotated as an ORF whose role is uncertain. V lost 2 bases to trimming and J lost 6 bases, with 17 bases between them. This CDR3 has 16 residues. As DNA, the CDR3 is TGCGCCAGCAGTCAACACGTAGGTACCGGAGGTCAGCCCCAGCATTTT. This codes for CASSQHVGTGGQPQHF.

The rearrangement links TRBV2 to TRBJ2-3, with D possibly being TRBD2 (6 bases). The CDR3 is made up of 18 amino acids. V lost 8 bases and J 6 bases, leaving 30 bases between the germline ends. CDR1 SNHLY and CDR2 FYNNEI come from the germline V gene. The chain's CDR3 is CASGVIPVGSGPSDTQYF. Written as DNA, the CDR3 is TGTGCCAGCGGCGTAATACCGGTGGGTAGCGGCCCTTCGGATACGCAGTATTTT.

This chain connects TRBV28 to TRBJ1-2; 8 nucleotides match TRBD1. Germline values: CDR1 MDHEN, CDR2 SYDVKM. Unmatched junction bases numbered 8, after V lost 3 bases and J lost 5 bases. The CDR3 runs to 15 residues. CDR3 amino acids: CASSLGGTGGYGYTF. DNA for the CDR3: TGTGCCAGCAGTTTGGGGGGAACAGGGGGTTATGGCTACACCTTC.

This clone has more than one count but fewer than ten. V gene TRBV18 combines with J gene TRBJ1-2, with 7 bases that match TRBD1. The CDR3 totals 15 residues. The germline V gene encodes CDR1 KGHSH and CDR2 LQKENI. With V trimmed by 2 bases and J by 7 bases, 10 bases remained unmatched. CDR3 in DNA: TGTGCCAGCTCACCAACGCGACAGGGAGGATCTGGCTACACCTTC. It translates to CASSPTRQGGSGYTF.

Only a few counts were recorded for this clone. This sequence joins TRBV7-2 and TRBJ1-5; D not certain. Germline V gene lookup returns CDR1 SGHTA and CDR2 FQGNSA. There are 14 residues in the CDR3. V was shortened by 5 bases and J by 3 bases, with 11 bases between the two germline ends. The CDR3 region has the DNA TGTGCCAGCAGCGCGGGCCGGGTCAATCAGCCCCAGCATTTT. Amino acid sequence: CASSAGRVNQPQHF.

This clone turned up a few times. The chain employs TRBV18 and TRBJ1-1; the D gene is possibly TRBD1 (6 bases). CDR1 and CDR2 from the germline V gene are KGHSH and LQKENI. The CDR3 spans 13 residues. The V end was cut by 8 bases, the J end by 2 bases, with 12 bases between. CDR3 residues: CASGGHTNTEAFF. As DNA, the CDR3 is TGTGCCAGCGGGGGACACACTAACACTGAAGCTTTCTTT.

The rearrangement uses TRBV2 and TRBJ2-2, with a possible D match to TRBD1 (6 bases). This CDR3 is built from 17 residues. Trimming took off 4 bases at V and 5 bases at J, with 20 bases between the two ends. The V gene's germline CDR1 is SNHLY and CDR2 FYNNEI. CDR3 nucleotide sequence: TGTGCCAGCAGTGCAGGACAGCCAACCTATTTAACCGGGGAGCTGTTTTTT. Translated: CASSAGQPTYLTGELFF.

This chain uses TRBV7-2 with TRBJ1-2; 7 bases map to TRBD1. There are 13 residues in the CDR3. J gave up 8 bases and V 4 bases, and 7 bases lay outside the gene matches. The germline CDR1 and CDR2 sequences are SGHTA and FQGNSA. The CDR3 spells CASSSDRAPGYTF. In DNA, the CDR3 is TGTGCCAGCAGCTCCGACAGGGCGCCAGGCTACACCTTC.

The chain combines TRBV18 with TRBJ1-1; the D gene is possibly TRBD1 (6 bases). Germline V gene lookup returns CDR1 KGHSH and CDR2 LQKENI. The V gene lost 2 bases and the J gene lost 9 bases, with 16 bases spanning the gap. This CDR3 has 14 residues. Here the CDR3 reads CASSPLQGGIKAFF. The CDR3 DNA follows: TGTGCCAGCTCACCATTACAAGGGGGAATAAAAGCTTTCTTT.

The gene calls are TRBV28 and TRBJ1-1; a weak D match, TRBD1 (6 bases). Trimming cost V 6 bases and J 10 bases, with 15 bases left between them. Germline V gene sequence: CDR1 MDHEN, CDR2 SYDVKM. The CDR3 has 12 residues. CDR3 DNA: TGTGCCAGCAGCGGAGGGGGGAGGGGAGCTTTCTTT. It translates to CASSGGGRGAFF.

The chain employs TRBV7-2 and TRBJ2-5; TRBD2 matches at 12 bases. Trimming cost V 3 bases and J 1 base; bases outside gene matches: 6. CDR3 length equals 17 residues. Germline V gene sequence: CDR1 SGHTA, CDR2 FQGNSA. The CDR3 protein is CASSFFPGLAGQETQYF. Written as DNA, the CDR3 is TGTGCCAGCAGCTTTTTTCCGGGACTAGCGGGCCAAGAGACCCAGTACTTC. The variable domain in full, with the rest retrieved from reference TRBV7-2 and TRBJ2-5, is GAGVSQSPSNKVTEKGKDVELRCDPISGHTALYWYRQSLGQGLEFLIYFQGNSAPDKSGLPSDRFSAERTGGSVSTLTIQRTQQEDSAVYLCASSFFPGLAGQETQYFGPGTRLLVL.

This clone was seen more than once but under ten times. This chain links TRBV18 with TRBJ2-2; D not resolved. The CDR3 has 14 amino acids. V was shortened by 2 bases and J by 3 bases, with 7 bases between the two germline ends. Germline V CDR1 and CDR2: KGHSH, LQKENI. The CDR3 sequence is CASSPGQDTGELFF. DNA for the CDR3: TGTGCCAGCTCACCAGGGCAGGACACCGGGGAGCTGTTTTTT.

This clone was seen a few times. This rearrangement joins TRBV19 to TRBJ2-6; D remains ambiguous. This CDR3 has 17 amino acids. Germline-derived CDR1 and CDR2 are LNHDA and SQIVND (reference sequence). Trimming removed 3 bases from V and 0 bases from J, with 12 bases in between. CDR3 bases: TGTGCCAGTAGTATCCGATATAGCTTCTCTGGGGCCAACGTCCTGACTTTC. Amino acids: CASSIRYSFSGANVLTF.

This sequence joins TRBV9 and TRBJ2-7, with 10 bases identical to TRBD1. Germline trimming cut 4 bases from V and 6 bases from J; bases unmatched to any gene: 10. The CDR3 covers 15 residues. Germline V gene data show CDR1 as SGDLS and CDR2 as YYNGEE. CDR3 bases: TGTGCCAGCAGCTTACGCCCGACAGGGGGCACCGAGCAGTACTTC. It specifies CASSLRPTGGTEQYF.

The chain joins TRBV6-5 to TRBJ1-1; 8 bases line up with TRBD1. The CDR3 covers 14 residues. Germline V gene data show CDR1 as MNHEY and CDR2 as SVGAGI. V was pared by 4 bases and J by 7 bases, with 8 bases of the junction left unmatched. CDR3 residues: CASSWGGQVFEAFF. In DNA, the CDR3 is TGTGCCAGCAGTTGGGGGGGACAGGTTTTTGAAGCTTTCTTT.

The rearrangement uses TRBV5-8 and TRBJ2-1, with 11 positions matching TRBD2. V lost 2 bases to trimming and J lost 10 bases; unmatched junction nucleotides: 8. The CDR3 has 15 residues. Germline V CDR1 and CDR2: SGHTS, YDEGEE. CDR3 sequence: CASSFLTSGTVEQFF. The CDR3 DNA reads TGTGCCAGCAGCTTCTTGACTAGCGGGACTGTAGAGCAGTTCTTC.

The genes are TRBV7-9 and TRBJ2-1; 11 bases agree with TRBD2. Trimming cost V 1 base and J 10 bases; bases outside gene matches: 18. Germline assignment: CDR1 SEHNR and CDR2 FQNEAQ (reference sequence). The CDR3 has 19 residues. The CDR3 loop is CASSLGDGIAGGPSAEQFF. The CDR3 DNA follows: TGTGCCAGCAGCTTAGGTGATGGGATAGCGGGAGGGCCATCTGCCGAGCAGTTCTTC.

The V gene is TRBV6-5, the J gene TRBJ1-2; no definite D call. CDR1 and CDR2 (germline): MNHEY, SVGAGI. The CDR3 is made up of 14 amino acids. V dropped 2 bases and J dropped 0 bases, with 7 bases sitting between them. The CDR3 region is CASSYRTANYGYTF. CDR3 in DNA: TGTGCCAGCAGTTACCGGACTGCTAACTATGGCTACACCTTC.

A single count supports this clone. V gene TRBV7-9 combines with J gene TRBJ1-1; weak D call: TRBD1 (5 bases). Germline V CDR1 and CDR2: SEHNR, FQNEAQ (reference sequence). V was shortened by 5 bases and J by 2 bases, with 9 bases between the two germline ends. The CDR3 is 13 amino acids. The CDR3 DNA sequence: TGTGCCAGCAGCCCGACAGTCAACACTGAAGCTTTCTTT. Encoded protein: CASSPTVNTEAFF.

V gene TRBV4-3 combines with J gene TRBJ2-1, with 10 bases fitting TRBD2. CDR3 length: 17 residues. With 0 bases clipped from V and 6 bases from J, the junction kept 8 bases outside the gene matches. Per germline, CDR1 LGHNA and CDR2 YSLEER. CDR3 loop: CASSQDDWSGRGNEQFF. The DNA for the CDR3 is TGCGCCAGCAGCCAAGACGATTGGAGCGGGAGGGGCAATGAGCAGTTCTTC.

In its sample, this clone was seen once. The chain joins TRBV27 to TRBJ2-3, with TRBD2 matching 11 bases. V lost 6 bases, J lost 5 bases, and 13 bases stayed unmatched. This CDR3 spans 17 amino acids. The germline gives CDR1 MNHEY, CDR2 SMNVEV (reference sequence). The CDR3 spells CASSDTPGLAGRDTQYF. DNA of the CDR3: TGTGCCAGCAGCGACACCCCCGGACTAGCGGGCAGAGATACGCAGTATTTT.

V is TRBV28 and J is TRBJ2-3, with D unresolved. CDR1 is MDHEN and CDR2 is SYDVKM in the germline V gene. This CDR3 contains 13 residues. Between the trimmed V and J ends, which lost 11 bases and 2 bases, there was a span of 14 bases. The CDR3 protein is CAGRSGVTDTQYF. The DNA of the CDR3 is TGTGCCGGCCGCTCGGGTGTCACAGATACGCAGTATTTT.

The J gene is TRBJ1-6, the V gene TRBV7-3; no clear D. The CDR3 extends over 13 amino acids. Trimming removed 1 base at V and 8 bases at J, with 6 bases between. Germline CDR1 and CDR2: SGHTA and FQGTGA. The CDR3, as DNA: TGTGCCAGCAGCTTAAGTGGAGATTCACCCCTCCACTTT. It translates to CASSLSGDSPLHF.

This clone appeared a few times. The rearrangement uses TRBV6-5 and TRBJ2-5; TRBD1 is a possible D gene (5 bases). This CDR3 contains 13 residues. CDR1 is MNHEY and CDR2 is SVGAGI in the germline V gene. V was cut by 8 bases and J by 5 bases, with 15 bases left in between. CDR3 bases: TGTGCCAGCCTTTCTAGAGCAGGGGAGACCCAGTACTTC. Its translation is CASLSRAGETQYF.

In this sample, this clone turned up a few times. The CDR3 DNA reads as TGTGCCAGCAGAACAGGGTTCACCAGCACAGATACGCAGTATTTT. Translating gives CASRTGFTSTDTQYF. The chain links TRBV2 to TRBJ2-3; a weak D match, TRBD1 (6 bases). V dropped 6 bases and J dropped 0 bases, with 13 bases sitting between them. Germline CDR1 reads SNHLY; CDR2 reads FYNNEI. The CDR3 has 15 amino acids. The entire variable domain, with the rest obtained from reference TRBV2 and TRBJ2-3, is as follows: EPEVTQTPSHQVTQMGQEVILRCVPISNHLYFYWYRQILGQKVEFLVSFYNNEISEKSEIFDDQFSVERPDGSNFTLKIRSTKLEDSAMYFCASRTGFTSTDTQYFGPGTRLTVL.

V usage is TRBV7-9 and J usage is TRBJ1-4; maybe TRBD1 (6 bases). The germline gives CDR1 SEHNR, CDR2 FQNEAQ (reference sequence). V lost 8 bases and J lost 7, with 14 bases in between. This CDR3 is built from 13 residues. The CDR3 region is CASLDSLGEKLFF. CDR3 nucleotides: TGTGCCAGCCTGGACAGCCTAGGTGAAAAACTGTTTTTT. Combining the CDR3 with reference TRBV7-9 and TRBJ1-4 gives the whole variable domain DTGVSQNPRHKITKRGQNVTFRCDPISEHNRLYWYRQTLGQGPEFLTYFQNEAQLEKSRLLSDRFSAERPKGSFSTLEIQRTEQGDSAMYLCASLDSLGEKLFFGSGTQLSVL.

J is TRBJ2-3 and V is TRBV29-1; TRBD2 matches 10 bases. V shed 1 base and J 3 bases; nucleotides not matched to a gene: 7. Germline V CDR1 and CDR2: SQVTM, ANQGSEA. The CDR3 loop spans 16 amino acids. CDR3 DNA sequence: TGCAGCGTTGAAGTCCCGCTAGCGGGAGTAACAGATACGCAGTATTTT. It specifies CSVEVPLAGVTDTQYF.

This clone was observed a handful of times. The CDR3 coding sequence is TGTGCCAGTAGTATAAGCGGGAACTCCTACAATGAGCAGTTCTTC. Translation: CASSISGNSYNEQFF. The chain has TRBV19 and TRBJ2-1; 7 nucleotides align to TRBD2. The V gene's germline CDR1 is LNHDA and CDR2 SQIVND (reference sequence). With 2 bases clipped from V and 0 bases from J, the junction kept 1 base outside the gene matches. The CDR3 has 15 amino acids. Supplemented by reference TRBV19 and TRBJ2-1, the full variable domain reads DGGITQSPKYLFRKEGQNVTLSCEQNLNHDAMYWYRQDPGQGLRLIYYSQIVNDFQKGDIAEGYSVSREKKESFPLTVTSAQKNPTAFYLCASSISGNSYNEQFFGPGTRLTVL.